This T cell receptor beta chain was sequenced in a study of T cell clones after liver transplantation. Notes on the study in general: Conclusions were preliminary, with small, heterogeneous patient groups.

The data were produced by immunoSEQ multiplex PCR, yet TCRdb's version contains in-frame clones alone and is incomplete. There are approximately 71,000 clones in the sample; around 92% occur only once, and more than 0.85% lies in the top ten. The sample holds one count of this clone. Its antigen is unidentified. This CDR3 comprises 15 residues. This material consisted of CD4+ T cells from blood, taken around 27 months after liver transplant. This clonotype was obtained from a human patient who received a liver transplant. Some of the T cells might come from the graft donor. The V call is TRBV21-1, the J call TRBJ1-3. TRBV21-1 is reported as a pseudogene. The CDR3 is CASSKETEVRNTIYF. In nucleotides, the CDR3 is TGTGCCAGCAGCAAAGAAACGGAAGTAAGAAACACCATATATTTT.